These 28 T cell receptor beta chains came from one sample sequenced in a study of early T cells in non-severe SARS-CoV-2 infection. From the 5' RACE reads, TCRdb called clonotypes with MiXCR, one entry per CDR3 protein. The sample has more than 85,000 distinct CDR3 sequences, about 12% seen once. Sequencing used whole blood, obtained at baseline. Receptors originate from an adult who was a healthcare worker with PCR-confirmed SARS-CoV-2 infection or an uninfected control (not recorded which).

V usage is TRBV2 and J usage is TRBJ1-6; D uncertain. Germline loops: CDR1 SNHLY, CDR2 FYNNEI. Trimming took off 8 bases at V and 11 bases at J, with 16 bases between the two ends. The CDR3 has 13 amino acids. CDR3 nucleotide sequence: TGTGCCAGCGTTGCTATAGGCGGTGCACCCCTCCACTTT. Encoded protein: CASVAIGGAPLHF.

This clonotype came up a few times. The V gene is TRBV7-2, the J gene TRBJ1-1; TRBD1 matches at 7 bases. Germline CDR1 reads SGHTA; CDR2 reads FQGNSA. V lost 3 bases to trimming and J lost 0 bases; unmatched junction nucleotides: 4. This CDR3 has 15 residues. The CDR3 loop reads CASSLSGTVNTEAFF. CDR3 DNA: TGTGCCAGCAGCTTGTCCGGGACAGTGAACACTGAAGCTTTCTTT. Combining the CDR3 with reference TRBV7-2 and TRBJ1-1 gives the whole variable domain GAGVSQSPSNKVTEKGKDVELRCDPISGHTALYWYRQSLGQGLEFLIYFQGNSAPDKSGLPSDRFSAERTGGSVSTLTIQRTQQEDSAVYLCASSLSGTVNTEAFFGQGTRLTVV.

This clonotype was seen only a few times. The chain recombines TRBV6-5 with TRBJ2-1; D is undetermined. Trimming left V 0 bases short and J 2 bases short, with 5 bases between. From germline, CDR1 is MNHEY and CDR2 SVGAGI. The CDR3 covers 14 residues. CDR3 sequence: CASSYSETYNEQFF. The CDR3 coding sequence is TGTGCCAGCAGTTACTCAGAGACCTACAATGAGCAGTTCTTC.

This clonotype occurred many times. V and J are TRBV20-1 and TRBJ1-3; a possible D gene is TRBD1 (6 bases). The CDR3 extends over 19 amino acids. Trimming removed 2 bases from V and 2 bases from J, with 25 bases in between. CDR1 is DFQATT and CDR2 is SNEGSKA in the germline V gene (reference sequence). As DNA, the CDR3 is TGCAGTGCTAGAAGAGTTCCGGGACATGAAGGCCCCGCTGGAAACACCATATATTTT. It translates to CSARRVPGHEGPAGNTIYF.

V and J are TRBV28 and TRBJ1-5; TRBD1 might be the D (5 bases). Looked up from germline, CDR1 is MDHEN and CDR2 is SYDVKM. Trimming removed 4 bases at V and 6 bases at J, with 13 bases between. The CDR3 loop spans 14 amino acids. The CDR3 nucleotides read TGTGCCAGCAGTTCCCACGGGGGTGGTCAGCCCCAGCATTTT. Protein: CASSSHGGGQPQHF.

The CDR3 loop reads CATSETGQANTGELFF. CDR3 coding DNA: TGTGCCACCAGTGAGACGGGACAGGCGAACACCGGGGAGCTGTTTTTT. The V call is TRBV24-1, the J call TRBJ2-2, with 8 positions matching TRBD1. Germline CDR1 and CDR2: KGHDR and SFDVKD. There are 16 residues in the CDR3. V trimming: 4 bases; J trimming: 0 bases; junction bases outside the gene matches: 3.

The rearrangement uses TRBV5-5 and TRBJ1-4, with D maybe TRBD1 (6 bases). Germline-derived CDR1 and CDR2 are SGHKS and YYEKEE (reference sequence). V was trimmed by 4 bases and J by 7 bases, leaving 17 bases between them. This CDR3 has 15 amino acids. CDR3 coding DNA: TGTGCCAGCAGCCCACCCGGCGGGGGCGGTGAAAAACTGTTTTTT. It codes for CASSPPGGGGEKLFF.

The rearrangement links TRBV12-3 or TRBV12-4 to TRBJ2-5; a weak D match, TRBD1 (6 bases). The CDR3 extends over 14 amino acids. V was cut by 5 bases and J by 7 bases, with 17 bases left in between. CDR3 in amino acids: CASSLRQARGTQYF. CDR3 nucleotide sequence: TGTGCCAGCAGTCTCAGACAGGCAAGAGGGACCCAGTACTTC.

This clonotype was observed a handful of times. The chain uses TRBV2 and TRBJ1-5; TRBD1 matches 7 bases. Germline values: CDR1 SNHLY, CDR2 FYNNEI. The CDR3 is 15 amino acids. The junction had 8 bases not matched to a gene; V was cut back by 6 bases and J by 3 bases. CDR3 protein: CASSYRGSVNQPQHF. The CDR3 region has the DNA TGTGCCAGCAGCTACAGGGGATCGGTCAATCAGCCCCAGCATTTT.

V gene TRBV7-8 combines with J gene TRBJ1-2; no definite D call. V gave up 4 bases and J gave up 0 bases, with 18 bases separating them. CDR1 is SGHVS, CDR2 FQNEAQ, per germline. The CDR3 extends over 17 amino acids. The CDR3 DNA sequence: TGTGCCAGCAGCTCCAAGTACGCGTCCGATACTAACTATGGCTACACCTTC. Its translation: CASSSKYASDTNYGYTF.

This clonotype was counted many times. The genes are TRBV4-1 and TRBJ2-2, with 16 positions matching TRBD2. V was clipped by 3 bases and J by 7 bases; unmatched bases: 5. The CDR3 covers 17 residues. Germline values: CDR1 MGHRA, CDR2 YSYEKL. CDR3 sequence: CASSHGTSGRAFGELFF. The CDR3 coding sequence is TGCGCCAGCAGCCATGGGACTAGCGGGAGGGCCTTCGGGGAGCTGTTTTTT.

This clonotype was seen a handful of times. The genes are TRBV2 and TRBJ2-1; D may match TRBD1 or TRBD2 (5 bases each). Looked up from germline, CDR1 is SNHLY and CDR2 is FYNNEI. Trimming cost V 5 bases and J 7 bases, with 9 bases left between them. There are 12 residues in the CDR3. CDR3 nucleotide sequence: TGTGCCAGCAGTCAAGAGGGGAATGAGCAGTTCTTC. This gives the protein CASSQEGNEQFF.

CDR3 DNA sequence: TGCAGCGCCTCCAAGGACAGGGGGGAAAAACTGTTTTTT. Protein sequence: CSASKDRGEKLFF. The rearrangement joins TRBV29-1 to TRBJ1-4, with 10 nucleotides matching TRBD1. J gave up 8 bases and V 7 bases, and 7 bases lay outside the gene matches. The CDR3 length is 13 residues. Germline CDR1 reads SQVTM; CDR2 reads ANQGSEA. The full variable domain, completed using reference TRBV29-1 and TRBJ1-4, is SAVISQKPSRDICQRGTSLTIQCQVDSQVTMMFWYRQQPGQSLTLIATANQGSEATYESGFVIDKFPISRPNLTFSTLTVSNMSPEDSSIYLCSASKDRGEKLFFGSGTQLSVL.

The chain couples TRBV6-2 or TRBV6-3 to TRBJ2-7, with no clear D. In germline, CDR1 is MNHEY, CDR2 SVGEGT. The CDR3 loop spans 13 amino acids. Trimming removed 4 bases at V and 1 base at J, with 8 bases between. CDR3 in amino acids: CASSSTLSYEQYF. CDR3 DNA sequence: TGTGCCAGCAGTTCGACCTTATCCTACGAGCAGTACTTC.

In its sample, this clonotype was seen a few times. The chain is built from TRBV7-7 and TRBJ2-2; possibly TRBD1 for D (6 bases). The CDR3 spans 13 residues. The germline V and J ends were trimmed by 4 bases and 7 bases, with 10 bases remaining between them. Germline V CDR1 and CDR2: SSHAT, FNYEAQ (reference sequence). The CDR3 reads CASSSYRDGELFF. The CDR3 region has the DNA TGTGCCAGCAGCTCATACAGGGACGGGGAGCTGTTTTTT.

The chain is built from TRBV25-1 and TRBJ2-3; the D is unclear. In germline, CDR1 is MGHDK, CDR2 SYGVNS. The CDR3 covers 15 residues. V lost 6 bases and J 5 bases, leaving 18 bases between the germline ends. CDR3 loop: CASSLGGPWIDTQYF. CDR3 bases: TGTGCCAGCAGCTTAGGCGGTCCCTGGATAGATACGCAGTATTTT.

This clonotype was detected a few times. CDR3 nucleotides: TGTGCCAGCAGCCTCAGGCGAACTAATGAAAAACTGTTTTTT. Protein: CASSLRRTNEKLFF. V usage is TRBV27 and J usage is TRBJ1-4; D is unresolved. CDR3 length: 14 amino acids. V was trimmed by 6 bases and J by 1 base, leaving 9 bases between them. CDR1 and CDR2 (germline): MNHEY, SMNVEV (reference sequence).

The gene calls are TRBV20-1 and TRBJ1-5, with D perhaps TRBD1 (5 bases). The CDR3 is made up of 12 amino acids. Germline V lookup: CDR1 DFQATT, CDR2 SNEGSKA (reference sequence). The V gene lost 4 bases and the J gene lost 3 bases, with 7 bases spanning the gap. The CDR3 DNA reads TGCAGTGCTATGGGGGACAATCAGCCCCAGCATTTT. It is translated as CSAMGDNQPQHF.

The V and J genes are TRBV2 and TRBJ2-5, with a tentative D call TRBD2 (5 bases). The length of the CDR3 is 14 residues. The germline gives CDR1 SNHLY, CDR2 FYNNEI. V lost 3 bases and J lost 4, with 12 bases in between. CDR3 coding DNA: TGTGCCAGCAGTGATGCAAGAGGAGGAGAGACCCAGTACTTC. Translation gives CASSDARGGETQYF.

With regard to this clonotype: At one end, the junction sequence differs from germline, possibly due to a read error. The J gene is TRBJ2-7, the V gene TRBV7-4; 10 bases are shared with TRBD1. Germline values: CDR1 SGHVT, CDR2 SQSDAQ. The CDR3 loop spans 15 amino acids. The CDR3 region is CVSSPGTGVTYEQYF. The CDR3 nucleotides are TGTGTCAGCAGCCCCGGGACAGGGGTCACCTACGAGCAGTACTTC. Full variable domain (rest looked up from reference TRBV7-4 and TRBJ2-7): GAGVSQSPRYKVAKRGRDVALRCDSISGHVTLYWYRQTLGQGSEVLTYSQSDAQRDKSGRPSGRFSAERPERSVSTLKIQRTEQGDSAVYLCVSSPGTGVTYEQYFGPGTRLTVT.

This chain uses TRBV7-9 with TRBJ1-1; D gene unclear. The germline gives CDR1 SEHNR, CDR2 FQNEAQ (reference sequence). V was clipped by 3 bases and J by 0 bases, with 5 bases between them. CDR3 length: 13 residues. The CDR3: CASSFDMNTEAFF. Here the CDR3 DNA reads TGTGCCAGCAGCTTCGACATGAACACTGAAGCTTTCTTT.

A few counts support this clonotype. This rearrangement joins TRBV5-1 to TRBJ1-1; D is perhaps TRBD1 (5 bases). The CDR3 runs to 15 residues. Deletions cut 3 bases from V and 0 bases from J, with 12 bases between. Germline values: CDR1 SGHRS, CDR2 YFSETQ. CDR3 amino acids: CASSWGTAMNTEAFF. DNA for the CDR3: TGCGCCAGCAGCTGGGGGACTGCGATGAACACTGAAGCTTTCTTT.

This clonotype was detected only a few times. The chain employs TRBV12-3 or TRBV12-4 and TRBJ2-1, with D hard to call. This CDR3 has 15 residues. Trimming removed 2 bases from V and 6 bases from J, with 14 bases in between. CDR3 sequence: CASSLLRASGNEQFF. In nucleotides, the CDR3 is TGTGCCAGCAGTTTACTCCGGGCATCCGGCAATGAGCAGTTCTTC.

This clonotype showed up many times. In DNA, the CDR3 is TGTGCCAGTAGTACGGACAGAGCTAACTATGGCTACACCTTC. As protein: CASSTDRANYGYTF. The V gene is TRBV19, the J gene TRBJ1-2; possibly TRBD1 for D (6 bases). The CDR3 length is 14 residues. Germline CDR1 is LNHDA and CDR2 is SQIVND (reference sequence). With 4 bases removed from V and 0 bases from J, the gap between germline ends came to 9 bases.

For the CDR3, the DNA is TGTGCCAGCAGCCCTACAGGCCCGACTGAAGCTTTCTTT. Its translation: CASSPTGPTEAFF. The chain carries TRBV12-3 or TRBV12-4 and TRBJ1-1; possibly TRBD1 for D (5 bases). The CDR3 sequence is 13 residues long. V was pared by 6 bases and J by 5 bases, with 13 bases between.

At least ten counts were recorded for this clonotype. The chain employs TRBV7-9 and TRBJ2-7; 7 bases fit TRBD1. Germline assignment: CDR1 SEHNR and CDR2 FQNEAQ (reference sequence). After removal of 6 bases from V and 6 bases from J, the junction contained 14 bases not matched to a gene. The CDR3 length is 15 residues. In nucleotides, the CDR3 is TGTGCCAGCAGTTACACCGGGACAGAGGTTCTCGAGCAGTACTTC. Its translation: CASSYTGTEVLEQYF.

The sample holds a few counts of this clonotype. The chain uses TRBV19 and TRBJ2-2, with D possibly TRBD1 on 6 matching bases. CDR1 LNHDA and CDR2 SQIVND come from the germline V gene (reference sequence). The CDR3 is 15 residues long. V was shortened by 6 bases and J by 0 bases, with 11 bases between the two germline ends. The CDR3 nucleotides read TGTGCCAGTAGGGCAGGACAGACGAACACCGGGGAGCTGTTTTTT. Amino acid sequence: CASRAGQTNTGELFF.

This chain links TRBV4-2 with TRBJ2-3; 7 bases are shared with TRBD2. This CDR3 contains 18 residues. The junction had 13 bases not matched to a gene; V was cut back by 0 bases and J by 4 bases. The germline V gene has CDR1 LGHNA and CDR2 YNFKEQ. CDR3 amino acids: CASSQEGSGSGSADTQYF. In nucleotides, the CDR3 is TGTGCCAGCAGCCAAGAAGGGTCGGGTAGCGGGTCAGCAGATACGCAGTATTTT.